This section outlines one TCR beta chain sequence together with its context. What it recognizes is unknown. The authors made TCR beta libraries by quantitative 5'-RACE with molecular barcodes. Using its own MiXCR run on the 5' RACE reads, TCRdb lists one record per CDR3 protein. The sample yields 300,000 to 400,000 distinct CDR3 sequences, 20% to 25% seen once. The data stem from a study of CD8 T cells in ankylosing spondylitis. Germline V gene lookup returns CDR1 SGHRS and CDR2 YFSETQ. There are 15 residues in the CDR3. Between the trimmed V and J ends, which lost 4 bases and 3 bases, there was a span of 15 bases. General study points: Disease-linked clones bore a CD8+ phenotype and were relatively rare in peripheral blood. Earlier authors reported some of these motif variants in reactive arthritis synovial fluid and blood. About 8 highly homologous variants made up a TCR beta motif, and this motif appeared characteristic of ankylosing spondylitis blood. Significantly higher representation of disease-linked clones was reported for matched ankylosing spondylitis synovial fluid.

The chain is built from TRBV5-1 and TRBJ2-3; no firm D call. The TCR comes from a male donor with ankylosing spondylitis. Material: blood, either unsorted or a sorted T cell fraction (not recorded which). The CDR3 DNA reads as TGCGCCAGCAGCAGTGCCCCGCTCGAGACAGATACGCAGTATTTT. The encoded protein is CASSSAPLETDTQYF.